This TCR beta chain was identified in a study of breast tumors, draining lymph nodes, adjacent tissues. General observations from the study: Tumor T cell lymph node origin was a supported hypothesis, not proven.

One entry per CDR3 protein, called by TCRdb with MiXCR from the multiplex PCR reads. The profile shows approximately 230,000 distinct CDR3 sequences, less than 35% of them singletons. As to this clonotype: The antigen is undetermined.

Breast cancer patients provided tissue from their axillary draining lymph nodes. Germline V gene sequence: CDR1 DFQATT, CDR2 SNEGSKA (reference sequence). V was shortened by 3 bases and J by 8 bases, with 14 bases between the two germline ends. The CDR3 has 13 residues. Material for sequencing was axillary lymph node tissue. This TCR derives from a female donor with breast cancer. Some clones in this sample may be carry-over from other donors' samples. The chain has TRBV20-1 and TRBJ2-4; D is perhaps TRBD1 (7 bases). The CDR3 nucleotides are TGCAGTGCTAGTGGGGCAGGGGGGTACATTCAGTACTTC. Residues: CSASGAGGYIQYF.